One sample yielded the 13 T cell receptor beta chains listed below, sequenced in a study of cytomegalovirus exposure and HLA in healthy donors. Sequencing was performed with immunoSEQ multiplex PCR; in TCRdb, only in-frame clones are kept and a portion is missing. The repertoire consists of 150,000 to 200,000 clones, with roughly nine tenths occurring once and the leading ten covering around 5%. Source material: PBMCs. These receptors all stem from a woman younger than 45 in good health and CMV-seronegative.

The V gene is TRBV4-1, the J gene TRBJ1-5, with D uncertain. Deletions cut 4 bases from V and 1 base from J, with 11 bases between. The CDR3 loop spans 15 amino acids. Germline values: CDR1 MGHRA, CDR2 YSYEKL. The CDR3 is CASSLNTGSNQPQHF. The CDR3 DNA reads as TGCGCCAGCAGCCTGAACACGGGAAGCAATCAGCCCCAGCATTTT.

The chain recombines TRBV9 with TRBJ1-3; unclear D gene. Deletions cut 4 bases from V and 8 bases from J, with 10 bases between. CDR3 length: 12 amino acids. The germline gives CDR1 SGDLS, CDR2 YYNGEE. CDR3 DNA: TGTGCCAGCAGCCTCACAGTAGACACCATATATTTT. This codes for CASSLTVDTIYF.

The J gene is TRBJ1-5, the V gene TRBV27; unclear D gene. Germline-derived CDR1 and CDR2 are MNHEY and SMNVEV (reference sequence). The CDR3 length is 13 residues. V gave up 2 bases and J gave up 7 bases, with 9 bases separating them. This chain's CDR3 is CASSLKAGQPQHF. CDR3 bases: TGTGCCAGCAGTTTAAAGGCAGGACAGCCCCAGCATTTT.

This chain uses TRBV5-6 with TRBJ1-6, with TRBD1 as a possible D gene (5 bases). Germline loops: CDR1 SGHDT, CDR2 YYEEEE. The CDR3 consists of 16 residues. V dropped 2 bases and J dropped 11 bases, with 20 bases sitting between them. The CDR3 DNA follows: TGTGCCAGCAGCTTAGATCAGGGTAGAGGATTGGCACCCCTCCACTTT. Translating it yields CASSLDQGRGLAPLHF.

The chain links TRBV7-2 to TRBJ1-4; D uncertain. The CDR3 length is 14 residues. V was trimmed by 3 bases and J by 0 bases, leaving 5 bases between them. Germline loops: CDR1 SGHTA, CDR2 FQGNSA. This chain's CDR3 is CASSFYTTNEKLFF. The CDR3 DNA is TGTGCCAGCAGCTTTTACACAACTAATGAAAAACTGTTTTTT.

J is TRBJ1-2 and V is TRBV12-5; no reliable D call. The CDR3 sequence is 13 residues long. The V gene's germline CDR1 is LGHNT and CDR2 FRNRAP. The V and J ends lost 6 bases and 2 bases respectively, with 10 bases between them. The CDR3 DNA reads as TGTGCTAGTGGCGCCCAAACAAACTATGGCTACACCTTC. It yields the protein CASGAQTNYGYTF. Complete variable domain (other parts from reference TRBV12-5 and TRBJ1-2): DARVTQTPRHKVTEMGQEVTMRCQPILGHNTVFWYRQTMMQGLELLAYFRNRAPLDDSGMPKDRFSAEMPDATLATLKIQPSEPRDSAVYFCASGAQTNYGYTFGSGTRLTVV.

This clone appeared a few times. The rearrangement links TRBV28 to TRBJ2-5; the match to TRBD2 covers 10 bases. CDR1 and CDR2 (germline): MDHEN, SYDVKM. There are 14 residues in the CDR3. Trimming at V came to 5 bases and at J to 5 bases, leaving 5 bases not matched to a gene. The CDR3 sequence is CASSKAGGRETQYF. The CDR3 region has the DNA TGTGCCAGCAGTAAAGCGGGAGGGCGGGAGACCCAGTACTTC. Full variable domain (remainder filled in from reference TRBV28 and TRBJ2-5): DVKVTQSSRYLVKRTGEKVFLECVQDMDHENMFWYRQDPGLGLRLIYFSYDVKMKEKGDIPEGYSVSREKKERFSLILESASTNQTSMYLCASSKAGGRETQYFGPGTRLLVL.

The chain recombines TRBV7-6 with TRBJ2-7, with D uncertain. The CDR3 extends over 14 amino acids. Germline CDR1 and CDR2: SGHVS and FNYEAQ. V was trimmed by 2 bases and J by 2 bases, leaving 10 bases between them. This CDR3 reads CASSLSSGAYEQYF. For the CDR3, the DNA is TGTGCCAGCAGCTTATCCTCAGGAGCCTACGAGCAGTACTTC.

V is TRBV7-2 and J is TRBJ2-2; 9 bases agree with TRBD2. Trimming took 5 bases from V and 4 from J; bases not matched to a gene: 8. The CDR3 runs to 16 residues. CDR1 SGHTA and CDR2 FQGNSA come from the germline V gene. The CDR3 loop is CASSTGAGGGTGELFF. DNA for the CDR3: TGTGCCAGCAGCACCGGGGCGGGAGGGGGCACCGGGGAGCTGTTTTTT.

The chain joins TRBV15 to TRBJ1-5; 9 nucleotides agree with TRBD1. The CDR3 has 13 amino acids. The junction had 3 bases not matched to a gene; V was cut back by 5 bases and J by 7 bases. The V gene's germline CDR1 is LNHNV and CDR2 YYDKDF (reference sequence). For the CDR3, the DNA is TGTGCCACCAGCGCAGGACAGGGGCAGCCCCAGCATTTT. This codes for CATSAGQGQPQHF.

The J gene is TRBJ2-7, the V gene TRBV2, with a possible D match to TRBD2 (5 bases). Between the trimmed V and J ends, which lost 8 bases and 1 base, there was a span of 12 bases. The CDR3 is 13 residues long. Per the germline V gene, CDR1 is SNHLY and CDR2 is FYNNEI. CDR3 in DNA: TGTGCCAGCTCGCTAGCAGTTTCCTACGAGCAGTACTTC. Amino acid sequence: CASSLAVSYEQYF.

The chain links TRBV30 to TRBJ1-3; D unclear. Per the germline V gene, CDR1 is GTSNPN and CDR2 is SVGIG (reference sequence). The V gene lost 4 bases and the J gene lost 0 bases, with 10 bases spanning the gap. This CDR3 spans 14 amino acids. CDR3 protein: CAWNTGVSGNTIYF. As DNA, the CDR3 is TGTGCCTGGAATACTGGGGTCTCTGGAAACACCATATATTTT.

The gene calls are TRBV27 and TRBJ1-3; D is unresolved. The CDR3 sequence is 14 residues long. Between the trimmed V and J ends, which lost 6 bases and 2 bases, there was a span of 11 bases. The germline CDR1 and CDR2 sequences are MNHEY and SMNVEV (reference sequence). The CDR3 DNA is TGTGCCAGCAGGGGTTTGGGCACTGGAAACACCATATATTTT. Residues: CASRGLGTGNTIYF.